Shown below are 14 T cell receptor beta chains from a single sample sequenced in a study of T cell responses to AZD1222 COVID-19 vaccine. Sequencing was performed with immunoSEQ multiplex PCR; in TCRdb, only in-frame clones are kept and a portion is missing. Among 150,000 or so clones listed, about 90% were seen once. This sample comprised peripheral blood, obtained on day 0 of MenACWY control vaccination. All receptors derive from an adult in good health.

This chain connects TRBV27 to TRBJ2-1; D uncertain. V lost 3 bases to trimming and J lost 3 bases, with 6 bases between them. The CDR3 has 13 residues. Germline V gene lookup returns CDR1 MNHEY and CDR2 SMNVEV (reference sequence). CDR3 sequence (DNA): TGTGCCAGCAGTTTTCCAAACTACAATGAGCAGTTCTTC. It codes for CASSFPNYNEQFF.

V gene TRBV6-5 combines with J gene TRBJ1-5; TRBD1 matches 9 bases. CDR1 is MNHEY, CDR2 SVGAGI, per germline. Losses at the gene ends were 6 bases for V and 7 bases for J; bases not matched to a gene: 4. This CDR3 has 13 amino acids. The CDR3 reads CASRLTGGQPQHF. The CDR3 DNA follows: TGTGCCAGCAGGCTTACAGGGGGCCAGCCCCAGCATTTT.

This sequence joins TRBV9 and TRBJ2-1; D remains ambiguous. The V end lost 0 bases, the J end lost 0 bases, and 10 bases lay between the germline ends. Germline CDR1 SGDLS, CDR2 YYNGEE. The CDR3 runs to 16 residues. The CDR3 is CASSVEVSSSYNEQFF. CDR3 DNA sequence: TGTGCCAGCAGCGTAGAGGTGAGCAGCTCCTACAATGAGCAGTTCTTC.

The chain recombines TRBV30 with TRBJ1-5, with 9 bases aligning to TRBD1. V gave up 3 bases and J gave up 7 bases; unmatched junction bases: 10. Per germline, CDR1 GTSNPN and CDR2 SVGIG (reference sequence). CDR3 length: 15 amino acids. CDR3 in amino acids: CAWSWGQGRGQPQHF. CDR3 nucleotides: TGTGCCTGGAGCTGGGGACAGGGAAGAGGACAGCCCCAGCATTTT.

Written as DNA, the CDR3 is TGTGCCAGCAGCCCATCGGACGCCCGATGGGACACTGAAGCTTTCTTT. Translated: CASSPSDARWDTEAFF. The chain couples TRBV6-2 or TRBV6-3 to TRBJ1-1; D is unclear. The CDR3 loop spans 16 amino acids. Germline V gene lookup returns CDR1 MNHEY and CDR2 SVGEGT. Trimming pared 6 bases from V and 3 bases from J, leaving 20 bases between.

This clone was seen a single time. The chain uses TRBV11-2 and TRBJ2-7, with D possibly being TRBD1 (6 bases). The V gene's germline CDR1 is SGHAT and CDR2 FQNNGV. There are 14 residues in the CDR3. The V gene lost 5 bases and the J gene lost 4 bases, with 15 bases spanning the gap. The CDR3 nucleotides read TGTGCCAGCAGCCTGCCGACAGGCTTGTACGAGCAGTACTTC. As protein: CASSLPTGLYEQYF.

This chain connects TRBV28 to TRBJ1-6, with 8 positions matching TRBD1. From germline, CDR1 is MDHEN and CDR2 SYDVKM. J lost 6 bases, V lost 6 bases, and 10 bases had no gene match. This CDR3 is built from 16 residues. The CDR3 loop is CASRPRIGQGNSPLHF. In DNA, the CDR3 is TGTGCCAGCAGACCACGTATCGGACAGGGTAATTCACCCCTCCACTTT.

This clone was detected once. The DNA of the CDR3 is TGTGCCAGTAGTATAGGCGGGACAGGCAACACTGAAGCTTTCTTT. Translated: CASSIGGTGNTEAFF. This chain connects TRBV19 to TRBJ1-1; 8 bases line up with TRBD1. Germline CDR1 is LNHDA and CDR2 is SQIVND (reference sequence). The CDR3 has 15 amino acids. The V and J ends lost 1 base and 2 bases, in that order; junction bases with no gene match: 3.

The chain combines TRBV7-2 with TRBJ1-1; TRBD1 might be the D (5 bases). Per the germline V gene, CDR1 is SGHTA and CDR2 is FQGNSA. V lost 4 bases to trimming and J lost 10 bases, with 16 bases between them. CDR3 length: 13 amino acids. CDR3 sequence: CASSSRQIGGAFF. In nucleotides, the CDR3 is TGTGCCAGCAGCTCCCGACAAATTGGGGGAGCTTTCTTT.

This clone has at least ten counts. The genes are TRBV3-1 (or the pseudogene TRBV3-2) and TRBJ1-5, with D possibly being TRBD1 (5 bases). This CDR3 contains 15 residues. CDR1 is LGHDT, CDR2 YNNKEL, per germline (reference sequence). V lost 0 bases to trimming and J lost 4 bases, with 10 bases between them. CDR3 in amino acids: CASSQDGAANQPQHF. The CDR3 nucleotides are TGTGCCAGCAGCCAAGACGGGGCAGCGAATCAGCCCCAGCATTTT.

The chain is built from TRBV19 and TRBJ2-1, with TRBD2 matching 7 bases. With V trimmed by 6 bases and J by 6 bases, 14 bases remained unmatched. Germline V gives CDR1 LNHDA, CDR2 SQIVND (reference sequence). The CDR3 totals 16 residues. The CDR3 DNA is TGTGCCAGTAGCCGGACTCGGACTAGAATGGTCAATGAGCAGTTCTTC. Translated, it gives CASSRTRTRMVNEQFF.

The rearrangement joins TRBV6-1 to TRBJ2-7; D possibly corresponds to TRBD1 (6 bases). Trimming pared 0 bases from V and 7 bases from J, leaving 16 bases between. In germline, CDR1 is MNHNS, CDR2 SASEGT. The CDR3 totals 15 residues. The CDR3 loop is CASSEAGTLVEEQYV. CDR3 in DNA: TGTGCCAGCAGTGAAGCCGGGACACTGGTTGAGGAGCAGTACGTC.

The chain is built from TRBV5-6 and TRBJ1-5; D is unclear. The ends were cut back, 4 bases at V and 7 bases at J, with 15 bases in the middle. This CDR3 comprises 14 residues. Germline V gene lookup returns CDR1 SGHDT and CDR2 YYEEEE. The DNA of the CDR3 is TGTGCCAGCAGCAGGTCCGGAGGAGGGCAGCCCCAGCATTTT. It translates to CASSRSGGGQPQHF. The full variable domain, its missing parts supplied by reference TRBV5-6 and TRBJ1-5, is DAGVTQSPTHLIKTRGQQVTLRCSPKSGHDTVSWYQQALGQGPQFIFQYYEEEERQRGNFPDRFSGHQFPNYSSELNVNALLLGDSALYLCASSRSGGGQPQHFGDGTRLSIL.

V is TRBV28 and J is TRBJ2-7, with D tentatively TRBD2 (5 bases). V lost 4 bases, J lost 7 bases, and 14 bases lay in between. The CDR3 extends over 13 amino acids. Per germline, CDR1 MDHEN and CDR2 SYDVKM. CDR3 region: CASSSLAVSEQYF. CDR3 sequence (DNA): TGTGCCAGCAGTTCCCTAGCCGTTTCTGAGCAGTACTTC.